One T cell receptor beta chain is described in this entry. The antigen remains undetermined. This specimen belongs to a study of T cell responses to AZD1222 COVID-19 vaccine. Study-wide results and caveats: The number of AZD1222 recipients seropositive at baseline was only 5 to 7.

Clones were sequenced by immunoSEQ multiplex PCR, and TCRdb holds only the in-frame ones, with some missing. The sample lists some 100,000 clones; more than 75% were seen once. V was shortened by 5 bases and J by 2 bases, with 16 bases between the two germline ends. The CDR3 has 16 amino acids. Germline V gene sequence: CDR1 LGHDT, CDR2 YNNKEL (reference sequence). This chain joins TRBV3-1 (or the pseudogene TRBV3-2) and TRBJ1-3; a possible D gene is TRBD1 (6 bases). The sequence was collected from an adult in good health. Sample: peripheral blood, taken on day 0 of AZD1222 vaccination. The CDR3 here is CASSGQFSVPGNTIYF. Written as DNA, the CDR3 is TGTGCCAGCAGCGGACAGTTCAGTGTCCCTGGAAACACCATATATTTT.